Described below is a single T cell receptor beta chain sequence and its context. V lost 4 bases, J lost 4 bases, and 3 bases stayed unmatched. The CDR3 contains 13 residues. Germline CDR1 and CDR2: SNHLY and FYNNEI. This sample was taken from a study of blood T cell repertoires in COVID-19. Some clones are missing from TCRdb's copy, which holds only in-frame ones; the method was immunoSEQ multiplex PCR. Of about 200,000 clones in the sample, about nine tenths were seen once. The TCR was taken from a woman aged 40 to 50 with acute or convalescent COVID-19. Source material: peripheral blood. The chain recombines TRBV2 with TRBJ1-2; TRBD1 aligns across 7 bases. The CDR3 DNA sequence: TGTGCCAGCAGTGTAGGGGACAGCTATGGCTACACCTTC. It translates to CASSVGDSYGYTF.